This T cell receptor (beta chain) was profiled in a study of patients and donors after allogeneic stem cell transplantation. In TCRdb, the RT-PCR reads were re-called with MiXCR into one record per CDR3 protein. The sample yields roughly 940,000 distinct CDR3 sequences, about a sixth seen once. The germline gives CDR1 DFQATT, CDR2 SNEGSKA (reference sequence). The CDR3 is made up of 14 amino acids. With V trimmed by 0 bases and J by 10 bases, 9 bases remained unmatched. This clonotype was observed a few times. The origin of this receptor is a human donor who was either an allogeneic HSCT recipient or a stem cell or donor lymphocyte infusion donor (not recorded which). It is not recorded whose cells these are; they may come from a transplant donor. The sequenced sample was blood, either unsorted or a sorted T cell fraction (not recorded which). The chain couples TRBV20-1 to TRBJ2-1, with TRBD2 matching over 7 bases. This CDR3 reads CSARDPSGVWEQFF. In DNA form, the CDR3 reads TGCAGTGCTAGAGACCCGAGCGGGGTTTGGGAGCAGTTCTTC.